The T cell receptor beta chain under discussion was sequenced for a study of CD8 T cells in ankylosing spondylitis. Study results and limitations: It appeared that ankylosing spondylitis blood was characterized by a TCR beta motif of several highly homologous variants. Reactive arthritis synovial fluid and blood previously showed some of these motif variants. Within matched ankylosing spondylitis synovial fluid, disease-linked clones were reportedly significantly enriched.

This clonotype came up a few times. Its antigen is still unknown. By quantitative 5'-RACE with molecular barcodes, the TCR beta libraries were made. TCRdb independently ran MiXCR on the 5' RACE reads; one entry per CDR3 protein. This repertoire shows over 400,000 distinct CDR3 sequences, 20% to 30% found once; its top ten account for roughly 0.8%. CDR3 length: 16 amino acids. V shed 1 base and J 2 bases; nucleotides not matched to a gene: 6. Per germline, CDR1 MGHRA and CDR2 YSYEKL. This clonotype was obtained from a male donor with ankylosing spondylitis. The rearrangement joins TRBV4-1 to TRBJ2-5; 8 bases map to TRBD2. Sequencing input: blood, either unsorted or a sorted T cell fraction (not recorded which). DNA of the CDR3: TGCGCCAGCAGCCAAGGAGCGGGGGCTCTACAAGAGACCCAGTACTTC. This sequence encodes CASSQGAGALQETQYF.